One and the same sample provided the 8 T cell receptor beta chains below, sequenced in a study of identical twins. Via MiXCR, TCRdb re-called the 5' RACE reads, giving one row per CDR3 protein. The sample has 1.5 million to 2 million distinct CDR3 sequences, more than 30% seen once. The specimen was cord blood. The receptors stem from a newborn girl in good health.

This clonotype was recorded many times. Here the CDR3 DNA reads TGCGCCAGCAGCGTACACACAGATACGCAGTATTTT. Translated, it gives CASSVHTDTQYF. The chain couples TRBV5-1 to TRBJ2-3; D is unclear. Germline V lookup: CDR1 SGHRS, CDR2 YFSETQ. V was pared by 4 bases and J by 2 bases, with 5 bases between. The length of the CDR3 is 12 residues. The entire variable domain, with the rest obtained from reference TRBV5-1 and TRBJ2-3, is as follows: KAGVTQTPRYLIKTRGQQVTLSCSPISGHRSVSWYQQTPGQGLQFLFEYFSETQRNKGNFPGRFSGRQFSNSRSEMNVSTLELGDSALYLCASSVHTDTQYFGPGTRLTVL.

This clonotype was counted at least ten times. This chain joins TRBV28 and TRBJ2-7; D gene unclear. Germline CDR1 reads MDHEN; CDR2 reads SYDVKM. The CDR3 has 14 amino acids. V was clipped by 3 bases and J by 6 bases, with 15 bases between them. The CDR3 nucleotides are TGTGCCAGCAGTTTTTCGCTTAGTGTTGTCGAGCAGTACTTC. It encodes CASSFSLSVVEQYF.

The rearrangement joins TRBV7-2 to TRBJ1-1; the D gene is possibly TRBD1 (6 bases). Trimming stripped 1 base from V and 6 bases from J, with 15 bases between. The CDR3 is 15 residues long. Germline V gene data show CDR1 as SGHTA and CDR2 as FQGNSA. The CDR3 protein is CASSLVGGQKAEAFF. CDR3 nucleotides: TGTGCCAGCAGCTTAGTGGGGGGGCAGAAGGCTGAAGCTTTCTTT.

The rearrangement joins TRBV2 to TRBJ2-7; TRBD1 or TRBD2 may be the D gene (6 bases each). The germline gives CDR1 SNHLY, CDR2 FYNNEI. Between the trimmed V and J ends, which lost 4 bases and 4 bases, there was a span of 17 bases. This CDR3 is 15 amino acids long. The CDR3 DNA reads TGTGCCAGCAGTGCCCGATCGGGGGCGGGATACGAGCAGTACTTC. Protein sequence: CASSARSGAGYEQYF. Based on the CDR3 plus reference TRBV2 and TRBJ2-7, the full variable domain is EPEVTQTPSHQVTQMGQEVILRCVPISNHLYFYWYRQILGQKVEFLVSFYNNEISEKSEIFDDQFSVERPDGSNFTLKIRSTKLEDSAMYFCASSARSGAGYEQYFGPGTRLTVT.

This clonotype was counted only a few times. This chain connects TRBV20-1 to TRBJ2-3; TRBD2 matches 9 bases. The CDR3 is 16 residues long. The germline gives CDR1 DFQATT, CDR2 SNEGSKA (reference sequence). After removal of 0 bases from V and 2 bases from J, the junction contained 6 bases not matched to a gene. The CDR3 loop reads CSAREGLAGFTDTQYF. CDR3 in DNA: TGCAGTGCTAGAGAAGGGCTAGCGGGGTTCACAGATACGCAGTATTTT.

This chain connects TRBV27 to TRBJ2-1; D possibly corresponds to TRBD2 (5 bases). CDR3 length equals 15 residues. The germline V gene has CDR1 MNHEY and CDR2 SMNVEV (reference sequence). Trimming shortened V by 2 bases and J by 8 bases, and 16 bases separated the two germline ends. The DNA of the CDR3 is TGTGCCAGCAGTTTACGGTGGGGAAGCGGCGATGAGCAGTTCTTC. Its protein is CASSLRWGSGDEQFF.

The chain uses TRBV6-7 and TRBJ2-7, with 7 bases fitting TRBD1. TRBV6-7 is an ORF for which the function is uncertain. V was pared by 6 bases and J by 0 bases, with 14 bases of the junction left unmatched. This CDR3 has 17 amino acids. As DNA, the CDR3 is TGTGCCAGCAGCGACGGTGACAAGACAGGGCACTCCTACGAGCAGTACTTC. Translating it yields CASSDGDKTGHSYEQYF.

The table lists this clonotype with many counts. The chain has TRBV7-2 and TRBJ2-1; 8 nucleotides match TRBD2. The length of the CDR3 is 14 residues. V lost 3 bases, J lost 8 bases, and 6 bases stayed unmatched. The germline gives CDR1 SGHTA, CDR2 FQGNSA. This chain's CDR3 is CASSLAGGPDEQFF. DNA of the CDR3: TGTGCCAGCAGCTTGGCGGGAGGTCCGGATGAGCAGTTCTTC.